The T cell receptor beta chain described here comes from a study of B cell selection in AIRE deficiency. This clone is a singleton in its sample. Its antigen is currently unknown. Study conclusions and caveats: Shared Treg sequences were biased toward short CDR3s with few non-templated nucleotide insertions.

Germline CDR1 is SGHDT and CDR2 is YYEEEE. The CDR3 loop spans 13 amino acids. With 3 bases clipped from V and 6 bases from J, the junction kept 3 bases outside the gene matches. Conventional CD4 T cells were sorted as CD4+CD127+ cells. Sequencing used immunoSEQ multiplex PCR; TCRdb keeps in-frame clones, though not all of them. The sample carries 21,000 or so clones, more than 95% recorded once. The chain uses TRBV5-6 and TRBJ1-1; 9 nucleotides agree with TRBD1. The sample taken for sequencing was conventional CD4+ T cells sorted from PBMCs. The TCR sequence derives from a human donor with AIRE deficiency. The CDR3 region has the DNA TGTGCCAGCAGCTGGACAGGGGTGCCTGAAGCTTTCTTT. Amino acid sequence: CASSWTGVPEAFF.